Below, 23 T cell receptor beta chains from the same sample are listed, as sequenced in a study of cytomegalovirus exposure and HLA in healthy donors. The primer mix had 60 Vbeta and 13 Jbeta primers. The protocol was immunoSEQ multiplex PCR, while the TCRdb copy is restricted to in-frame clones and leaves out a portion. Here the sample spans more than 90,000 clones, under 85% being singletons. The sample comprised PBMCs. The receptors here all came from a woman aged 40 to 49 in good health and CMV-seronegative.

The gene calls are TRBV27 and TRBJ2-5; 8 bases agree with TRBD2. CDR1 and CDR2 (germline): MNHEY, SMNVEV (reference sequence). V trimming: 5 bases; J trimming: 3 bases; junction bases outside the gene matches: 8. The CDR3 totals 15 residues. In nucleotides, the CDR3 is TGTGCCAGCAGTCTAATAGCGGGGTCCAAAGAGACCCAGTACTTC. Encoded protein: CASSLIAGSKETQYF.

This clone has just a few counts. The genes are TRBV11-2 and TRBJ2-5; 9 bases fit TRBD2. Looked up from germline, CDR1 is SGHAT and CDR2 is FQNNGV. The J segment lost 0 bases and the V segment lost 4 bases, leaving 6 bases of the junction unmatched. This CDR3 spans 16 amino acids. The chain's CDR3 is CASSYPSGAYQETQYF. As DNA, the CDR3 is TGTGCCAGCAGCTATCCTAGCGGGGCGTACCAAGAGACCCAGTACTTC.

The chain links TRBV7-8 to TRBJ1-6; D is unclear. This CDR3 has 16 residues. Trimming stripped 7 bases from V and 0 bases from J, with 13 bases between. Per germline, CDR1 SGHVS and CDR2 FQNEAQ. In DNA form, the CDR3 reads TGTGCCAGCATCGAGGGCAGAAGCTCCTATAATTCACCCCTCCACTTT. This gives the protein CASIEGRSSYNSPLHF.

This chain links TRBV15 with TRBJ2-7; tentatively, D is TRBD2 (5 bases). CDR3 length: 14 residues. V lost 0 bases to trimming and J lost 1 base, with 7 bases between them. The V gene's germline CDR1 is LNHNV and CDR2 YYDKDF (reference sequence). The CDR3 DNA reads as TGTGCCACCAGCAGAGAAGGACTTTCCTACGAGCAGTACTTC. Protein sequence: CATSREGLSYEQYF.

This clone was counted only a few times. The rearrangement uses TRBV5-4 and TRBJ2-7; 8 bases are a match to TRBD1. Losses at the gene ends were 4 bases for V and 2 bases for J; bases not matched to a gene: 5. Looked up from germline, CDR1 is SGHNT and CDR2 is YYREEE (reference sequence). The CDR3 covers 14 residues. This CDR3 is CASSQGQGTYEQYF. In nucleotides, the CDR3 is TGTGCCAGCAGCCAAGGACAGGGTACCTACGAGCAGTACTTC.

This clone came up a few times. The V gene is TRBV7-6, the J gene TRBJ2-6; TRBD1 agrees at 8 bases. CDR3 length equals 17 residues. V shed 5 bases, J shed 3 bases, and the junction held 9 bases outside the gene matches. The germline CDR1 and CDR2 sequences are SGHVS and FNYEAQ. CDR3 sequence reads: CASSPKTTGDGANVLTF. CDR3 nucleotides: TGTGCCAGCAGCCCAAAGACGACAGGGGATGGGGCCAACGTCCTGACTTTC.

The chain uses TRBV6-5 and TRBJ1-4; possibly TRBD1 for D (6 bases). V was pared by 5 bases and J by 8 bases, with 12 bases between. The germline gives CDR1 MNHEY, CDR2 SVGAGI. The CDR3 runs to 13 residues. CDR3 nucleotides: TGTGCCAGCAGTAGGTGGGGGGGCGAAAAACTGTTTTTT. Translation gives CASSRWGGEKLFF.

The gene calls are TRBV18 and TRBJ2-3, with D unresolved. Trimming removed 3 bases at V and 5 bases at J, with 6 bases between. This CDR3 comprises 12 residues. Germline V gene data show CDR1 as KGHSH and CDR2 as LQKENI. The chain's CDR3 is CASSPQEDTQYF. The CDR3 DNA reads TGTGCCAGCTCACCTCAGGAAGATACGCAGTATTTT.

The V and J genes are TRBV29-1 and TRBJ2-3, with a possible D match to TRBD1 (5 bases). V shed 5 bases and J shed 1 base, with 13 bases lying between them. CDR3 length equals 14 residues. The germline V gene has CDR1 SQVTM and CDR2 ANQGSEA. The CDR3 DNA reads TGCAGCGTTTTCAAGGGGCTTGGCACAGATACGCAGTATTTT. Its protein product is CSVFKGLGTDTQYF.

This clone was seen just once. CDR3 in DNA: TGTGCCAGCAGTTTACTGGGGGCGTTCGACTCACCCCTCCACTTT. Protein sequence: CASSLLGAFDSPLHF. The J gene is TRBJ1-6, the V gene TRBV27; the D gene is possibly TRBD1 (6 bases). Trimming stripped 2 bases from V and 10 bases from J, with 15 bases between. The CDR3 sequence is 15 residues long. Per germline, CDR1 MNHEY and CDR2 SMNVEV (reference sequence).

This clone is a singleton in its sample. The CDR3 protein is CASLLDGSEQFF. In DNA, the CDR3 is TGTGCCAGCCTACTGGACGGGAGTGAGCAGTTCTTC. V usage is TRBV18 and J usage is TRBJ2-1; maybe TRBD2 (6 bases). The CDR3 totals 12 residues. Germline-derived CDR1 and CDR2 are KGHSH and LQKENI. V lost 8 bases and J lost 9, with 14 bases in between.

The V call is TRBV28, the J call TRBJ2-5; D is undetermined. Germline values: CDR1 MDHEN, CDR2 SYDVKM. The CDR3 spans 13 residues. Trimming removed 6 bases from V and 1 base from J, with 9 bases in between. The CDR3 nucleotides are TGTGCCAGCAGATCCCCAGGCCAAGAGACCCAGTACTTC. It yields the protein CASRSPGQETQYF.

The rearrangement uses TRBV19 and TRBJ2-3; 7 bases align to TRBD1. Trimming at V came to 11 bases and at J to 0 bases, leaving 5 bases not matched to a gene. Germline CDR1 is LNHDA and CDR2 is SQIVND (reference sequence). The length of the CDR3 is 13 residues. The CDR3, as DNA: TGTGCCTCCCGGGACAGCAGCACAGATACGCAGTATTTT. Encoded protein: CASRDSSTDTQYF.

A note on this clone: At one end the junction does not follow the germline gene, possibly because of a read error. The V gene is TRBV19, the J gene TRBJ1-1; 7 nucleotides line up with TRBD1. The germline V gene has CDR1 LNHDA and CDR2 SQIVND (reference sequence). This CDR3 is 15 amino acids long. The CDR3 nucleotides are TGTGCCGGTAGGGGAGAGGGACAGATTAACACTGAAGCTTTCTTT. Encoded protein: CAGRGEGQINTEAFF.

The genes are TRBV7-2 and TRBJ2-5; 7 bases match TRBD2. The V and J ends lost 3 bases and 4 bases, in that order; junction bases with no gene match: 5. CDR1 and CDR2 from the germline V gene are SGHTA and FQGNSA. The CDR3 runs to 14 residues. The DNA of the CDR3 is TGTGCCAGCAGCTTTGGGGGAGGGCGAGAGACCCAGTACTTC. Translating gives CASSFGGGRETQYF.

The V gene is TRBV5-8, the J gene TRBJ2-3, with 9 bases that match TRBD2. With V trimmed by 7 bases and J by 3 bases, 9 bases remained unmatched. CDR3 length: 15 amino acids. Germline CDR1 is SGHTS and CDR2 is YDEGEE. The CDR3: CASDHNLAGTDTQYF. Here the CDR3 DNA reads TGTGCCAGCGACCATAACCTAGCGGGAACAGATACGCAGTATTTT. Looking up the rest from reference TRBV5-8 and TRBJ2-3 gives the full variable domain: EAGVTQSPTHLIKTRGQQATLRCSPISGHTSVYWYQQALGLGLQFLLWYDEGEERNRGNFPPRFSGRQFPNYSSELNVNALELEDSALYLCASDHNLAGTDTQYFGPGTRLTVL.

The rearrangement joins TRBV7-6 to TRBJ2-1; the D gene is possibly TRBD1 (7 bases). This CDR3 is 17 amino acids long. V was trimmed by 0 bases and J by 2 bases, leaving 14 bases between them. Germline-derived CDR1 and CDR2 are SGHVS and FNYEAQ. In DNA, the CDR3 is TGTGCCAGCAGCTTAGCGCAGGGGGGCCATCCCTACAATGAGCAGTTCTTC. Amino acids: CASSLAQGGHPYNEQFF.

The chain employs TRBV7-3 and TRBJ1-4, with 9 bases matching TRBD1. The CDR3 contains 14 residues. With V trimmed by 5 bases and J by 5 bases, 3 bases remained unmatched. CDR1 and CDR2 from the germline V gene are SGHTA and FQGTGA. The CDR3 DNA reads as TGTGCCAGCAGCCGGGGACAGGGAAATGAAAAACTGTTTTTT. Protein product: CASSRGQGNEKLFF. Combining the CDR3 with reference TRBV7-3 and TRBJ1-4 gives the whole variable domain GAGVSQTPSNKVTEKGKYVELRCDPISGHTALYWYRQSLGQGPEFLIYFQGTGAADDSGLPNDRFFAVRPEGSVSTLKIQRTERGDSAVYLCASSRGQGNEKLFFGSGTQLSVL.

This clone was recorded once. The junction does not match germline at one end; this may be a read error. The CDR3 protein is CASSETGLASF. In DNA, the CDR3 is TGTGCCAGCAGTGAAACCGGACTAGCCTCTTTT. The J gene is TRBJ2-3, the V gene TRBV6-1; the match to TRBD2 covers 8 bases. Per the germline V gene, CDR1 is MNHNS and CDR2 is SASEGT. The CDR3 extends over 11 amino acids.

Only a few counts were recorded for this clone. The V gene is TRBV27, the J gene TRBJ2-7; 11 nucleotides match TRBD1. CDR1 MNHEY and CDR2 SMNVEV come from the germline V gene (reference sequence). This CDR3 has 15 residues. V shed 2 bases and J 4 bases; nucleotides not matched to a gene: 4. As DNA, the CDR3 is TGTGCCAGCAGTTTAGTGGGACAGGGGGGATACGAGCAGTACTTC. Translating it yields CASSLVGQGGYEQYF.

This chain connects TRBV15 to TRBJ2-3, with D tentatively TRBD2 (6 bases). Germline CDR1 and CDR2: LNHNV and YYDKDF (reference sequence). The CDR3 runs to 13 residues. The germline V and J ends were trimmed by 7 bases and 2 bases, with 10 bases remaining between them. The CDR3 is CATKGGVTDTQYF. DNA of the CDR3: TGTGCCACCAAAGGCGGGGTCACAGATACGCAGTATTTT.

The CDR3: CASRPGTGDYGYTF. DNA for the CDR3: TGTGCCAGTCGACCCGGGACAGGGGACTATGGCTACACCTTC. J is TRBJ1-2 and V is TRBV7-9; the match to TRBD1 covers 10 bases. The germline gives CDR1 SEHNR, CDR2 FQNEAQ (reference sequence). The length of the CDR3 is 14 residues. V was clipped by 9 bases and J by 3 bases; unmatched bases: 7.

The V gene is TRBV5-1, the J gene TRBJ2-3; perhaps TRBD2 as D (5 bases). CDR1 and CDR2 from the germline V gene are SGHRS and YFSETQ. CDR3 length: 16 residues. The V end lost 0 bases, the J end lost 5 bases, and 16 bases lay between the germline ends. In nucleotides, the CDR3 is TGCGCCAGCAGCTTGGCCGGTGAGAGGGCTGGAGATACGCAGTATTTT. It yields the protein CASSLAGERAGDTQYF.